The clone carrying this TCR beta chain was seen at least ten times. From the 5' RACE reads, TCRdb called clonotypes with MiXCR, one entry per CDR3 protein. The table has around 100,000 distinct CDR3 sequences, roughly 18% seen once. Between the trimmed V and J ends, which lost 8 bases and 1 base, there was a span of 9 bases. The CDR3 spans 12 residues. The germline V gene has CDR1 MDHEN and CDR2 SYDVKM. The record originates from a study of T cells of healthy individuals. This rearrangement joins TRBV28 to TRBJ2-7; the D gene is possibly TRBD2 (6 bases). This TCR came from a human donor in good health. The CDR3 DNA follows: TGTGCCAGCGGGGGGTATTCCTACGAGCAGTACTTC. Its protein product is CASGGYSYEQYF.